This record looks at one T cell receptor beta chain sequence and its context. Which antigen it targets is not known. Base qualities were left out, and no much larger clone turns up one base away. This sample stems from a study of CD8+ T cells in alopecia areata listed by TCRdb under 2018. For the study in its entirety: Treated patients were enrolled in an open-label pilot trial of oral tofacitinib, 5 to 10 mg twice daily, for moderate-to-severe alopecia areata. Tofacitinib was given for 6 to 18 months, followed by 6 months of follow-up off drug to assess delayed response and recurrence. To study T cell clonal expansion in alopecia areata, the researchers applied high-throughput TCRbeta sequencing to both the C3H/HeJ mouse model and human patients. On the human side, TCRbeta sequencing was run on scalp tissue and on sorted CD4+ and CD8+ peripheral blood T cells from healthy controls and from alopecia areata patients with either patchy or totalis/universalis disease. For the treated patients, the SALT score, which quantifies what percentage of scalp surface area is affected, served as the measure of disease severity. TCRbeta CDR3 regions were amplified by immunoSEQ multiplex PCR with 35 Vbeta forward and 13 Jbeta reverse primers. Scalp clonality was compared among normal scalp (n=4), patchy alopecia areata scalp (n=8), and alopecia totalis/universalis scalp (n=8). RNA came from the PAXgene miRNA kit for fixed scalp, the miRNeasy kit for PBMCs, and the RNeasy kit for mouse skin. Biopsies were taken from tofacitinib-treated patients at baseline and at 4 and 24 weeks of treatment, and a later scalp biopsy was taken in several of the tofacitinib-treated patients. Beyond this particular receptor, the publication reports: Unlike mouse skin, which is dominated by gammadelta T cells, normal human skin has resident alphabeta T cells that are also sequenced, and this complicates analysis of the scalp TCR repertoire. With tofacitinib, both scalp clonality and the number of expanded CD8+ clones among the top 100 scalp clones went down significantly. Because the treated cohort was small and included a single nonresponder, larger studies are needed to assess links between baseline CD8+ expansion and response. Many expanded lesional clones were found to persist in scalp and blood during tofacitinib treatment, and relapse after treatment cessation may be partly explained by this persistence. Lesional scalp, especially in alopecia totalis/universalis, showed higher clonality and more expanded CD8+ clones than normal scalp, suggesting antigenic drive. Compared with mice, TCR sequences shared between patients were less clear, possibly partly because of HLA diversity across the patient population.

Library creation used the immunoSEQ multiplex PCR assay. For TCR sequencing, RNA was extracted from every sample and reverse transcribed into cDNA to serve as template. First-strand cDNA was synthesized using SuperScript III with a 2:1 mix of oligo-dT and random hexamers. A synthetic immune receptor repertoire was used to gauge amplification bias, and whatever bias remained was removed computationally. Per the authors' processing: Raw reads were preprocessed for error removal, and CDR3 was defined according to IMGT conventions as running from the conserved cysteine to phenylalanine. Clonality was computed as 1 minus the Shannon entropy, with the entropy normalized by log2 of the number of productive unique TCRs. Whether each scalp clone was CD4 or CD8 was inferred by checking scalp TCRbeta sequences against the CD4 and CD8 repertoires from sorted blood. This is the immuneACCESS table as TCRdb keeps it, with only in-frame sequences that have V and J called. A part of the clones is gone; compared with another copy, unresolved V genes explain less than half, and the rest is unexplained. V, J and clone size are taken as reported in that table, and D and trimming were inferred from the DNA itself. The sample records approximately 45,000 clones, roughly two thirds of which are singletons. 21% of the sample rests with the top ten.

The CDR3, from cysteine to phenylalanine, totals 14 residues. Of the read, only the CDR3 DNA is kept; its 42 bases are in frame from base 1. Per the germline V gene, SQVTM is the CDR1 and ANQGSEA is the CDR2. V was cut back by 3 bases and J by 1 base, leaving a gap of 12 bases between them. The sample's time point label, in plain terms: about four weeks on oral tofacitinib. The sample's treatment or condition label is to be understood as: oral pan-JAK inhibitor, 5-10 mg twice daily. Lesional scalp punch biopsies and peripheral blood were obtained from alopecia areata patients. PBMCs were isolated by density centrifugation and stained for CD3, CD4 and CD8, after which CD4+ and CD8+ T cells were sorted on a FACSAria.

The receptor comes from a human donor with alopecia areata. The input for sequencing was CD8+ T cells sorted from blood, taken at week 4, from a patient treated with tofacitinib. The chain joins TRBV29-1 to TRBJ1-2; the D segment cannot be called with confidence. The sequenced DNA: TGCAGCGTTGACGCGGCTACTTTTAACTATGGCTACACCTTC. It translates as CSVDAATFNYGYTF.